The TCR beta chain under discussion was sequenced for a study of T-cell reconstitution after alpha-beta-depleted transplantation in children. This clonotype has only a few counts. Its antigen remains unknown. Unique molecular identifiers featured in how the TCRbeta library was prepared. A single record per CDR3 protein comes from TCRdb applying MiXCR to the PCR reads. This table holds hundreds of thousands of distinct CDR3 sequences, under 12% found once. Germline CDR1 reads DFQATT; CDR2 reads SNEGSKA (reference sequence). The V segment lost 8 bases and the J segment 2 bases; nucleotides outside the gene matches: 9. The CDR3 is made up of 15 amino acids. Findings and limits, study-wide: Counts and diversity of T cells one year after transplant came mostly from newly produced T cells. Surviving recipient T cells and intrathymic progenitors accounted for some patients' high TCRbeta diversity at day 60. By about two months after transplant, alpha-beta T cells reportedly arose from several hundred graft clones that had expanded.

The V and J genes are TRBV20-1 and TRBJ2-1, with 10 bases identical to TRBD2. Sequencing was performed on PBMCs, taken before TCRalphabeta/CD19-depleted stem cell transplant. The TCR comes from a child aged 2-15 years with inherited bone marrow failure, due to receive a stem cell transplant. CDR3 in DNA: TGCAGTCCACGTGGACTAGCGGTGGCCTACAATGAGCAGTTCTTC. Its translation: CSPRGLAVAYNEQFF.